This is a list of T cell receptor beta chains from one sample in a study of blood T cell repertoires in COVID-19. The assay was immunoSEQ multiplex PCR, and TCRdb's table has in-frame clones only and misses some. The sample has about 240,000 clones; roughly 87% are singletons. Sequenced material: peripheral blood. All receptors come from a man aged 55 to 70 who had recovered from COVID-19. Both conserved end residues are part of each CDR3. The D gene is left open where the match is weak. A row's size may be missing; if present it is once, few, many or a size class.

TRBV5-1,TRBJ2-3,NA,TRBD1,CASSPRPDRGGTDTQYF,TGCGCCAGCAGCCCACGCCCGGACAGGGGAGGGACAGATACGCAGTATTTT
TRBV6-6,TRBJ1-5,NA,NA,CASSYGGVGQPQHF,TGTGCCAGCAGTTACGGGGGGGTTGGTCAGCCCCAGCATTTT
TRBV20-1,TRBJ1-2,NA,TRBD1,CSAHGTDGYTF,TGCAGTGCGCACGGGACAGATGGCTACACCTTC
TRBV3-1/TRBV3-2,TRBJ2-3,NA,TRBD2,CASSQLFGLATDTQYF,TGTGCCAGCAGCCAACTTTTCGGACTAGCCACAGATACGCAGTATTTT
TRBV9,TRBJ2-7,few,NA,CASSVDPSSHEQYF,TGTGCCAGCAGCGTAGATCCCAGTTCCCACGAGCAGTACTTC
TRBV19,TRBJ2-2,NA,TRBD1,CASSILLILGTGGFAGELFF,TGTGCCAGTAGTATCCTCTTAATCCTCGGGACAGGGGGCTTTGCCGGGGAGCTGTTTTTT
TRBV5-1,TRBJ2-2,NA,NA,CASSLDLGAAGELFF,TGCGCCAGCAGCTTGGACTTGGGCGCAGCCGGGGAGCTGTTTTTT
TRBV9,TRBJ2-1,once,TRBD2,CASSAPSGGAHNEQFF,TGTGCCAGCAGCGCCCCTAGCGGGGGGGCCCACAATGAGCAGTTCTTC
TRBV27,TRBJ2-3,NA,NA,CASKYSGGTQYF,TGTGCCAGCAAATATTCAGGTGGTACGCAGTATTTT
TRBV11-2,TRBJ1-4,NA,NA,CASSRDTKLFF,TGTGCCAGCAGTCGCGACACGAAACTGTTTTTT
TRBV27,TRBJ1-6,NA,TRBD1,CASSFSNRGGSPLHF,TGTGCCAGCAGTTTTTCGAACAGGGGGGGATCACCCCTCCACTTT
TRBV30,TRBJ2-7,NA,NA,CAWSVRGGYEQYF,TGTGCCTGGAGTGTACGAGGAGGGTACGAGCAGTACTTC
TRBV9,TRBJ2-2,NA,NA,CASSDYTGELFF,TGTGCCAGCAGCGACTACACCGGGGAGCTGTTTTTT
TRBV11-2,TRBJ2-5,once,NA,CASSLVRAQETQYF,TGTGCCAGCAGCTTAGTCAGGGCCCAAGAGACCCAGTACTTC
TRBV2,TRBJ2-3,NA,TRBD1,CASSPDRAWSDTQYF,TGTGCCAGCAGTCCCGACAGGGCTTGGTCAGATACGCAGTATTTT
TRBV19,TRBJ1-2,few,TRBD1,CASSLGQAGYTF,TGTGCCAGTAGTCTCGGACAGGCCGGCTACACCTTC
TRBV10-1,TRBJ2-5,NA,TRBD2,CASSEGASGTEETQYF,TGCGCCAGCAGTGAGGGGGCTAGCGGGACCGAAGAGACCCAGTACTTC
TRBV5-1,TRBJ1-2,NA,TRBD1,CASSTGDRDYGYTF,TGCGCCAGCAGCACGGGGGACAGGGACTATGGCTACACCTTC
TRBV21-1,TRBJ1-3,NA,NA,CASSFIAGTLHGNTIYF,TGTGCCAGCAGCTTTATCGCAGGCACCCTTCATGGAAACACCATATATTTT
TRBV3-1/TRBV3-2,TRBJ1-2,NA,TRBD1,CASSQVDWDRGRYGYTF,TGTGCCAGCAGCCAAGTCGATTGGGACAGGGGGAGGTATGGCTACACCTTC
TRBV2,TRBJ1-4,NA,NA,CASSGATNEKLFF,TGTGCCAGCAGTGGAGCAACTAATGAAAAACTGTTTTTT
TRBV28,TRBJ2-7,NA,TRBD1,CASSFWGRGNPYEQYF,TGTGCCAGCAGTTTTTGGGGCAGGGGGAACCCCTACGAGCAGTACTTC
TRBV19,TRBJ2-1,NA,NA,CASSKGAVYNEQFF,TGTGCCAGTAGTAAAGGGGCAGTGTACAATGAGCAGTTCTTC
TRBV10-2,TRBJ2-1,NA,NA,CASSNNEQFF,TGCGCCAGCAGCAACAATGAGCAGTTCTTC
TRBV5-1,TRBJ2-7,NA,NA,CASSLAGQYEQYF,TGCGCCAGCAGCTTGGCAGGGCAGTACGAGCAGTACTTC
TRBV7-2,TRBJ1-2,NA,NA,CASSLHRVDGYTF,TGTGCCAGCAGCTTACACAGGGTTGATGGCTACACCTTC
TRBV7-9,TRBJ1-2,NA,NA,CASSPQVGYTF,TGTGCCAGCAGCCCACAGGTTGGCTACACCTTC
TRBV9,TRBJ1-6,NA,TRBD1,CASSTGQARGWGISPLHF,TGTGCCAGCAGCACCGGACAGGCAAGGGGTTGGGGAATTTCACCCCTCCACTTT
TRBV5-1,TRBJ1-6,NA,TRBD1,CASSLGQGSDSPLHF,TGCGCCAGCAGCTTGGGACAGGGAAGCGATTCACCCCTCCACTTT
TRBV30,TRBJ2-3,once,TRBD2,CAWNGGAGRGQYF,TGTGCCTGGAACGGGGGGGCCGGGAGAGGGCAGTATTTT
TRBV7-9,TRBJ1-5,many,TRBD1,CASSLSQDRQHF,TGTGCCAGCAGCTTATCTCAGGACAGGCAGCATTTT
TRBV2,TRBJ1-2,NA,TRBD1,CASSTRQGGVNGYTF,TGTGCCAGCAGTACTCGACAGGGCGGCGTTAATGGCTACACCTTC
TRBV3-1/TRBV3-2,TRBJ2-4,NA,TRBD2,CASSQRGAKNIQYF,TGTGCCAGCAGCCAGCGGGGGGCCAAAAACATTCAGTACTTC
TRBV30,TRBJ1-5,NA,NA,CAWSGPGWNQPQHF,TGTGCCTGGAGTGGCCCGGGATGGAATCAGCCCCAGCATTTT
TRBV5-6,TRBJ1-1,once,TRBD1,CASSTDRAPEAFF,TGTGCCAGCAGCACCGACAGGGCGCCCGAAGCTTTCTTT
TRBV11-2,TRBJ1-2,many,NA,CASSPDSYYGYTF,TGTGCCAGCAGCCCGGACAGCTATTATGGCTACACCTTC
TRBV12-3/TRBV12-4,TRBJ2-1,NA,NA,CASSTSYEQFF,TGTGCCAGCAGCACATCGTATGAGCAGTTCTTC
TRBV28,TRBJ1-2,NA,TRBD1,CASSANRGRLFYGYTF,TGTGCCAGCAGTGCTAACAGGGGTAGGCTTTTTTATGGCTACACCTTC
TRBV5-1,TRBJ1-2,NA,NA,CASSFTHSRGYTF,TGCGCCAGCAGCTTTACTCACAGTCGCGGCTACACCTTC
TRBV10-3,TRBJ1-1,once,NA,CAISVGSDTEAFF,TGTGCCATCAGTGTTGGGAGTGACACTGAAGCTTTCTTT
TRBV2,TRBJ2-5,NA,NA,CASSQDGKTQETQYF,TGTGCCAGCAGTCAGGACGGGAAAACCCAAGAGACCCAGTACTTC
TRBV3-1/TRBV3-2,TRBJ2-5,NA,TRBD2,CASSPSPGGETQYF,TGTGCCAGCAGCCCCTCCCCGGGAGGAGAGACCCAGTACTTC
TRBV2,TRBJ1-3,NA,NA,CASKAGGAGNTIYF,TGTGCCAGCAAGGCCGGGGGAGCTGGAAACACCATATATTTT
TRBV11-2,TRBJ2-1,NA,TRBD1,CASSFRPGTGDQQFF,TGTGCCAGCAGCTTCCGGCCGGGGACAGGGGACCAGCAGTTCTTC
TRBV24-1,TRBJ2-4,NA,TRBD1,CATSDSTGEAKNIQYF,TGTGCCACCAGTGATTCAACAGGGGAGGCCAAAAACATTCAGTACTTC
TRBV30,TRBJ1-2,NA,NA,CAYANRVNNYGYTF,TGTGCCTATGCGAACAGGGTTAATAACTATGGCTACACCTTC
TRBV7-2,TRBJ1-2,NA,NA,CASSLVLVAGYTF,TGTGCCAGCAGCTTAGTCCTGGTAGCTGGCTACACCTTC
TRBV6-6,TRBJ2-5,NA,NA,CASSYSIPGARETQYF,TGTGCCAGCAGTTACTCGATTCCAGGGGCGCGGGAGACCCAGTACTTC
TRBV19,TRBJ1-4,NA,NA,CASTSWGVQEKLFF,TGTGCCAGTACCTCATGGGGGGTCCAAGAAAAACTGTTTTTT
TRBV9,TRBJ1-2,NA,TRBD1,CASSVAPGQGYGYTF,TGTGCCAGCAGCGTAGCTCCGGGACAGGGCTATGGCTACACCTTC
TRBV6-5,TRBJ2-7,NA,TRBD2,CASSYSGGSAYEQYF,TGTGCCAGCAGTTACTCGGGGGGGTCCGCCTACGAGCAGTACTTC
TRBV29-1,TRBJ2-5,NA,TRBD1,CSVRDRFGQETQYF,TGCAGCGTGCGGGACAGGTTTGGTCAGGAGACCCAGTACTTC
TRBV7-9,TRBJ1-4,NA,TRBD1,CASSSDRGGEKLFF,TGTGCCAGCAGCTCCGACAGGGGGGGTGAAAAACTGTTTTTT
TRBV6-5,TRBJ1-5,NA,NA,CASSYSVNSNQPQHF,TGTGCCAGCAGTTACTCCGTAAATAGCAATCAGCCCCAGCATTTT
TRBV2,TRBJ2-3,NA,NA,CASNRDGADTDTQYF,TGTGCCAGCAACCGAGATGGGGCAGACACAGATACGCAGTATTTT